These 25 T cell receptor beta chains originate from one sample sequenced in a study of cytomegalovirus exposure and HLA in healthy donors. It was with 60 Vbeta and 13 Jbeta primers that the PCR ran. Clones were read by immunoSEQ multiplex PCR, and TCRdb kept only the in-frame ones, dropping some. Of about 220,000 clones in the sample, 60% to 80% are singletons; the top ten hold 1.8%. The source material was PBMCs. Receptors were obtained from a male donor in good health and CMV-seronegative.

About this clone: One junction end disagrees with the germline gene, perhaps due to a read error. The chain joins TRBV14 to TRBJ2-1; 9 positions agree with TRBD2. CDR3 length equals 14 residues. Germline V gene lookup returns CDR1 SGHDN and CDR2 FVKESK. CDR3 sequence reads: CASSQAGGNNEQFF. In DNA form, the CDR3 reads TGTGCCAGCAGTCAAGCGGGGGGCAACAATGAGCAGTTCTTC. Using reference TRBV14 and TRBJ2-1 for the parts outside the CDR3, the full variable domain is EAGVTQFPSHSVIEKGQTVTLRCDPISGHDNLYWYRRVMGKEIKFLLHFVKESKQDESGMPNNRFLAERTGGTYSTLKVQPAELEDSGVYFCASSQAGGNNEQFFGPGTRLTVL.

V usage is TRBV28 and J usage is TRBJ2-7; D is unclear. Deletions cut 7 bases from V and 4 bases from J, with 17 bases between. CDR3 length: 14 residues. The germline CDR1 and CDR2 sequences are MDHEN and SYDVKM. CDR3 bases: TGTGCCAGCACATCCCTCCCTGGAGTATACGAGCAGTACTTC. It is translated as CASTSLPGVYEQYF.

The genes are TRBV11-1 and TRBJ2-3; 8 bases line up with TRBD2. Germline loops: CDR1 SGHAT, CDR2 FQDESV (reference sequence). The CDR3 has 15 amino acids. Trimming removed 3 bases from V and 1 base from J; junction bases left unmatched: 3. CDR3 sequence (DNA): TGTGCCAGCAGCTTGCGGGGGGTTGGCACAGATACGCAGTATTTT. Its translation is CASSLRGVGTDTQYF.

The chain carries TRBV6-5 and TRBJ2-2, with D tentatively TRBD2 (5 bases). This CDR3 has 13 amino acids. Between the trimmed V and J ends, which lost 6 bases and 5 bases, there was a span of 10 bases. The V gene's germline CDR1 is MNHEY and CDR2 SVGAGI. Here the CDR3 reads CASRGVGTGELFF. The CDR3 bases are TGTGCCAGCAGGGGAGTCGGTACCGGGGAGCTGTTTTTT.

This clone was seen a few times. The same CDR3 arises from other DNA sequences in this sample as well. The V gene is TRBV4-2, the J gene TRBJ1-2; 7 positions agree with TRBD1. Germline V gene lookup returns CDR1 LGHNA and CDR2 YNFKEQ. The CDR3 is 14 residues long. Trimming cost V 1 base and J 4 bases; bases outside gene matches: 3. CDR3 nucleotides: TGTGCCAGCAGCCAAGGGCAGGGGGGCTATGGCTACACCTTC. Translating it yields CASSQGQGGYGYTF.

This clone was seen only once. DNA for the CDR3: TGTGCCAGCAGTTACCCCAGGGGCGTTGGAAACACCATATATTTT. Translating it yields CASSYPRGVGNTIYF. The chain has TRBV6-6 and TRBJ1-3; D is possibly TRBD1 (6 bases). This CDR3 is 15 amino acids long. From germline, CDR1 is MNHNY and CDR2 SVGAGI (reference sequence). V was shortened by 2 bases and J by 3 bases, with 11 bases between the two germline ends.

This chain joins TRBV9 and TRBJ2-3; tentatively, D is TRBD2 (7 bases). Between the trimmed V and J ends, which lost 0 bases and 2 bases, there was a span of 13 bases. Germline assignment: CDR1 SGDLS and CDR2 YYNGEE. CDR3 length: 16 residues. The CDR3 loop is CASSVAGGGVTDTQYF. DNA for the CDR3: TGTGCCAGCAGCGTAGCTGGCGGGGGCGTCACAGATACGCAGTATTTT. Using reference TRBV9 and TRBJ2-3 for the parts outside the CDR3, the full variable domain is DSGVTQTPKHLITATGQRVTLRCSPRSGDLSVYWYQQSLDQGLQFLIQYYNGEERAKGNILERFSAQQFPDLHSELNLSSLELGDSALYFCASSVAGGGVTDTQYFGPGTRLTVL.

The rearrangement joins TRBV6-5 to TRBJ1-2; D may be TRBD1 (6 bases). The CDR3 loop spans 14 amino acids. Trimming shortened V by 3 bases and J by 2 bases, and 10 bases separated the two germline ends. Germline CDR1 and CDR2: MNHEY and SVGAGI. This CDR3 reads CASSYLQGNYGYTF. The CDR3 bases are TGTGCCAGCAGTTATCTACAGGGAAACTATGGCTACACCTTC.

This chain joins TRBV9 and TRBJ2-3; D is possibly TRBD1 (6 bases). The CDR3 contains 18 residues. Germline lookup yields CDR1 SGDLS and CDR2 YYNGEE. Trimming pared 1 base from V and 1 base from J, leaving 19 bases between. CDR3 region: CASSVTETGQYRTDTQYF. CDR3 bases: TGTGCCAGCAGCGTAACAGAGACGGGACAATACCGCACAGATACGCAGTATTTT. Combining the CDR3 with reference TRBV9 and TRBJ2-3 gives the whole variable domain DSGVTQTPKHLITATGQRVTLRCSPRSGDLSVYWYQQSLDQGLQFLIQYYNGEERAKGNILERFSAQQFPDLHSELNLSSLELGDSALYFCASSVTETGQYRTDTQYFGPGTRLTVL.

The genes are TRBV15 and TRBJ2-2, with D possibly being TRBD1 (5 bases). V gave up 5 bases and J gave up 1 base, with 14 bases separating them. This CDR3 has 16 residues. Germline V gene lookup returns CDR1 LNHNV and CDR2 YYDKDF (reference sequence). CDR3 protein: CATSREGAWNTGELFF. In DNA form, the CDR3 reads TGTGCCACCAGCCGTGAAGGGGCCTGGAACACCGGGGAGCTGTTTTTT.

This clone has only a few counts. The chain recombines TRBV6-6 with TRBJ1-1; D ambiguous. CDR3 length: 15 residues. The V gene's germline CDR1 is MNHNY and CDR2 SVGAGI (reference sequence). The V end lost 0 bases, the J end lost 0 bases, and 8 bases lay between the germline ends. The CDR3 is CASSYSAVMNTEAFF. The CDR3 DNA sequence: TGTGCCAGCAGTTACTCCGCGGTTATGAACACTGAAGCTTTCTTT.

This chain links TRBV28 with TRBJ1-5, with D hard to call. Germline V gene sequence: CDR1 MDHEN, CDR2 SYDVKM. V was trimmed by 5 bases and J by 5 bases, leaving 10 bases between them. CDR3 length: 13 amino acids. CDR3 residues: CASSQTRYQPQHF. The CDR3 nucleotides are TGTGCCAGCAGTCAGACACGCTATCAGCCCCAGCATTTT.

The chain joins TRBV7-2 to TRBJ2-3; the D is unclear. CDR3 length equals 18 residues. Germline loops: CDR1 SGHTA, CDR2 FQGNSA. V was clipped by 5 bases and J by 0 bases, with 21 bases between them. CDR3 loop: CASSPKRSWRNSTDTQYF. DNA for the CDR3: TGTGCCAGCAGCCCAAAGCGTTCGTGGCGAAATAGCACAGATACGCAGTATTTT.

The gene calls are TRBV10-1 and TRBJ2-4, with 7 bases identical to TRBD2. CDR1 and CDR2 (germline): WNHNN, SYGVQD (reference sequence). CDR3 size: 17 residues. V lost 4 bases to trimming and J lost 0 bases; unmatched junction nucleotides: 9. The CDR3 nucleotides read TGCGCCAGCAGTGCTGCTAGCGGAGCACTAGCCAAAAACATTCAGTACTTC. Translating gives CASSAASGALAKNIQYF.

This clone has only one observation. This chain joins TRBV7-3 and TRBJ1-1; D gene ambiguous. The CDR3 extends over 13 amino acids. The V end was cut by 0 bases, the J end by 6 bases, with 8 bases between. From germline, CDR1 is SGHTA and CDR2 FQGTGA. CDR3 bases: TGTGCCAGCAGCTTAACCCTAGACGCTGAAGCTTTCTTT. Encoded protein: CASSLTLDAEAFF.

The V and J genes are TRBV6-5 and TRBJ2-6, with TRBD2 as a possible D gene (5 bases). This CDR3 has 15 amino acids. V shed 3 bases and J shed 2 bases, with 8 bases lying between them. Germline loops: CDR1 MNHEY, CDR2 SVGAGI. The chain's CDR3 is CASSYLGAGANVLTF. CDR3 DNA: TGTGCCAGCAGTTATTTGGGAGCTGGGGCCAACGTCCTGACTTTC.

The V gene is TRBV18, the J gene TRBJ1-1, with TRBD1 matching 8 bases. The CDR3 has 17 amino acids. V lost 3 bases and J lost 1; bases outside the gene matches: 10. The germline V gene encodes CDR1 KGHSH and CDR2 LQKENI. CDR3 loop: CASSPRTGIVGNTEAFF. In DNA form, the CDR3 reads TGTGCCAGCTCACCGAGGACAGGGATAGTGGGGAACACTGAAGCTTTCTTT.

The chain links TRBV4-2 to TRBJ2-7; 8 bases are shared with TRBD2. Per the germline V gene, CDR1 is LGHNA and CDR2 is YNFKEQ. The junction had 13 bases not matched to a gene; V was cut back by 4 bases and J by 2 bases. CDR3 length: 17 amino acids. The CDR3 is CASSREGKRGRPYEQYF. The CDR3 coding sequence is TGTGCCAGCAGCCGAGAGGGAAAGCGGGGGCGTCCCTACGAGCAGTACTTC.

The CDR3 DNA reads as TGTGCCACCAGCAGAGGATCAGGGCTCGGGTATAGCAATCAGCCCCAGCATTTT. Translated, it gives CATSRGSGLGYSNQPQHF. This chain uses TRBV15 with TRBJ1-5; weak D call: TRBD1 (5 bases). CDR3 size: 18 residues. Germline V lookup: CDR1 LNHNV, CDR2 YYDKDF (reference sequence). V lost 1 base and J lost 0, with 16 bases in between.

The rearrangement links TRBV27 to TRBJ2-5, with 8 bases lining up with TRBD2. This CDR3 is 14 amino acids long. The V gene's germline CDR1 is MNHEY and CDR2 SMNVEV (reference sequence). Trimming removed 5 bases from V and 8 bases from J; junction bases left unmatched: 10. The CDR3 sequence: CASSRVSREGTQYF. CDR3 DNA sequence: TGTGCCAGCAGTCGGGTCAGCCGGGAGGGAACCCAGTACTTC.

The gene calls are TRBV28 and TRBJ1-3, with 9 nucleotides matching TRBD1. This CDR3 has 16 amino acids. The trim removed 3 bases at V and 0 bases at J, leaving 3 bases unmatched. Germline V gene sequence: CDR1 MDHEN, CDR2 SYDVKM. CDR3 DNA: TGTGCCAGCAGTTTGGACAGGGGCATCTCTGGAAACACCATATATTTT. It is translated as CASSLDRGISGNTIYF.

The J gene is TRBJ2-7, the V gene TRBV7-8, with 10 bases that match TRBD1. CDR3 length: 16 residues. The J segment lost 5 bases and the V segment lost 1 base, leaving 8 bases of the junction unmatched. Germline lookup yields CDR1 SGHVS and CDR2 FQNEAQ. The CDR3 loop is CASSLDWTGGPHEQYF. CDR3 nucleotide sequence: TGTGCCAGCAGCTTAGATTGGACAGGGGGTCCCCACGAGCAGTACTTC.

This rearrangement joins TRBV19 to TRBJ1-4; weak D call: TRBD1 (6 bases). CDR3 size: 15 residues. Looked up from germline, CDR1 is LNHDA and CDR2 is SQIVND (reference sequence). V shed 5 bases and J shed 8 bases, with 18 bases lying between them. Written as DNA, the CDR3 is TGTGCCAGTAGTTTCCGGACGGGGGGCTACGAAAAACTGTTTTTT. Translating it yields CASSFRTGGYEKLFF.

V usage is TRBV10-3 and J usage is TRBJ2-1; 16 positions agree with TRBD2. Germline V gene sequence: CDR1 ENHRY, CDR2 SYGVKD. The CDR3 consists of 15 residues. The V and J ends lost 4 bases and 7 bases, in that order; junction bases with no gene match: 1. The CDR3 region is CAISGGLAGGNEQFF. The CDR3 DNA reads as TGTGCCATCAGTGGGGGACTAGCGGGAGGGAATGAGCAGTTCTTC.

The genes are TRBV6-4 and TRBJ2-5, with D perhaps matching TRBD2 (7 bases). V dropped 5 bases and J dropped 5 bases, with 12 bases sitting between them. This CDR3 comprises 13 residues. The germline V gene encodes CDR1 MRHNA and CDR2 SNTAGT. The CDR3 reads CASSQQGGETQYF. For the CDR3, the DNA is TGTGCCAGCAGTCAACAGGGAGGGGAGACCCAGTACTTC.